This T cell receptor beta chain came from a study of CD8+CD57+ T cells in acquired aplastic anemia. Genomic DNA provided the template from which TCR beta VDJ and CDR3 profiles were obtained. MiXCR was run by TCRdb on the reads, yielding one entry per CDR3 protein. The table records approximately 200,000 distinct CDR3 sequences, less than 70% of them present only once. CDR3 length: 17 amino acids. V trimming: 5 bases; J trimming: 6 bases; junction bases outside the gene matches: 15. Germline V gene lookup returns CDR1 ENHRY and CDR2 SYGVKD. The sample consisted of sorted CD4+, CD8+, or CD8+CD57+ T cells (not recorded which) from PBMCs. The rearrangement uses TRBV10-3 and TRBJ1-5, with 8 nucleotides matching TRBD1. This receptor was obtained from a human donor in good health, serving as a control. DNA of the CDR3: TGTGCCATCAGTTCCGGCGGAGGGGCAGGGGGCAGTCAGCCCCAGCATTTT. It is translated as CAISSGGGAGGSQPQHF.